This T cell receptor (beta chain) was documented in a study of CD8+ T cells in alopecia areata (dated by TCRdb to 2016 to 2018). At the level of the whole study: Treated patients were enrolled in an open-label pilot trial of oral tofacitinib, 5 to 10 mg twice daily, for moderate-to-severe alopecia areata. Tofacitinib was administered for 6 to 18 months, and 6 months of follow-up off drug were then conducted to assess delayed response and recurrence. In treated patients, disease severity was measured using the SALT score, which gives the percentage of scalp surface area affected. High-throughput TCRbeta sequencing was used to examine T cell clonal expansion in alopecia areata in both the C3H/HeJ mouse model and human patients. In humans, TCRbeta sequencing was performed on scalp tissue and on sorted CD4+ and CD8+ peripheral blood T cells from healthy controls and from patients with patchy or totalis/universalis alopecia areata. Patients on tofacitinib were biopsied at baseline and after 4 and 24 weeks of treatment, and several of the patients also had a later scalp biopsy. Scalp clonality was compared across normal scalp (n=4), patchy alopecia areata scalp (n=8), and alopecia totalis/universalis scalp (n=8). RNA was obtained with the PAXgene miRNA kit for fixed scalp, the miRNeasy kit for PBMCs, and the RNeasy kit for mouse skin. TCRbeta CDR3 regions were amplified by immunoSEQ multiplex PCR using 35 Vbeta forward and 13 Jbeta reverse primers. Overall results and qualifications from the work: Many expanded lesional clones persisted in scalp and blood during tofacitinib treatment, which may partly explain relapse after stopping treatment. Compared with normal scalp, lesional scalp, particularly in alopecia totalis/universalis, had higher clonality and more expanded CD8+ clones, which suggests antigenic drive. With tofacitinib, both scalp clonality and the number of expanded CD8+ clones among the top 100 scalp clones went down significantly. TCR sequences shared between patients were less clear than in mice, possibly partly because of HLA diversity in the patient population. Because the treated cohort was small and included a single nonresponder, larger studies are needed to assess links between baseline CD8+ expansion and response. Unlike mouse skin, where gammadelta T cells dominate, normal human skin contains resident alphabeta T cells that get sequenced too, which complicates analysis of the scalp TCR repertoire.

This sample's time point label indicates: 24 weeks on oral tofacitinib. The label giving this sample's treatment or condition can be read as: oral pan-JAK inhibitor, 5-10 mg twice daily. Peripheral blood and lesional scalp punch biopsies were obtained from patients with alopecia areata. PBMCs were isolated by density centrifugation and stained for CD3, CD4 and CD8, after which CD4+ and CD8+ T cells were sorted on a FACSAria. The CDR3 runs 15 residues from the cysteine to the phenylalanine. Only the CDR3 DNA stays, 45 bases, in frame from base 1. CDR1 and CDR2 (LNHNV, YYDKDF) derive from the germline V gene (reference sequence). V loses 0 bases, J loses 0 bases, and the germline ends lie 6 bases apart. The method was the immunoSEQ multiplex PCR assay. To provide template for TCR sequencing, every sample had RNA extracted and reverse transcribed into cDNA. SuperScript III was used to make first-strand cDNA, primed with a 2:1 mix of oligo-dT and random hexamers. Amplification bias was assessed with a synthetic immune receptor repertoire, and residual bias was removed computationally. Turning to the authors' computational methods: Raw reads were preprocessed for error removal, and CDR3 was defined according to IMGT conventions as running from the conserved cysteine to phenylalanine. Clonality was calculated as 1 minus Shannon entropy normalized by log2 of the number of productive unique TCRs. Whether scalp clones were CD4 or CD8 was inferred by matching scalp TCRbeta sequences against CD4 and CD8 repertoires sorted from blood. TCRdb took over this immuneACCESS table, retaining in-frame rearrangements with V and J assigned. Such tables are incomplete; in checked studies, under half of the missing clones stem from an unresolved V gene, and the remainder is unexplained. The V and J calls and clone size come from that table; D and trimming were worked out from the DNA. The sample table records roughly 170,000 clones; around 50% of these occur just once. In total, the top ten clones hold roughly 12% of the sample.

This clone was seen a handful of times. Its antigen is still unknown. Within one base of it there is no much larger clone, and no base qualities were kept. This specimen was CD8+ T cells sorted from blood, taken at week 24, from a patient treated with tofacitinib. Here the chain combines TRBV15 and TRBJ1-3; no D gene is confidently identified. The TCR comes from a human donor with alopecia areata. The nucleotide sequence reads TGTGCCACCAGCAGAGATATCGACTCTGGAAACACCATATATTTT. Its coded protein is CATSRDIDSGNTIYF.